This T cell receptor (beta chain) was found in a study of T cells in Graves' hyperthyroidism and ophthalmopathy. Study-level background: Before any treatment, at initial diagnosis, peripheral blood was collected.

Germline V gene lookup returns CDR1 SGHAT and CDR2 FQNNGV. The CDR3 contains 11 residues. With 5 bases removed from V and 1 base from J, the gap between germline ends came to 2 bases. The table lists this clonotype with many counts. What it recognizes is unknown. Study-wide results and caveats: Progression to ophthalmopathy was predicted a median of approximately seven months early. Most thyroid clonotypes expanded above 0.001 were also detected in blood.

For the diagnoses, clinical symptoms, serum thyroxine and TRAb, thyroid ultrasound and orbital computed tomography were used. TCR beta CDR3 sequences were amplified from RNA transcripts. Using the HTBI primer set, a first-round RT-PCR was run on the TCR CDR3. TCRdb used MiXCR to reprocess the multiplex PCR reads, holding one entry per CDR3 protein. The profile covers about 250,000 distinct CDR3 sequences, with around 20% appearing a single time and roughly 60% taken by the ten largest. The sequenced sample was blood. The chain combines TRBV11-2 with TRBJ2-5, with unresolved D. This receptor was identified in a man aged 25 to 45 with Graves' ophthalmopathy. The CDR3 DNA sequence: TGTGCCAGCAGCCTCCAAGAGACCCAGTACTTC. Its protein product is CASSLQETQYF. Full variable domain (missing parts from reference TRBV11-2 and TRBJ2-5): EAGVAQSPRYKIIEKRQSVAFWCNPISGHATLYWYQQILGQGPKLLIQFQNNGVVDDSQLPKDRFSAERLKGVDSTLKIQPAKLEDSAVYLCASSLQETQYFGPGTRLLVL.